A single sample gave rise to the 19 T cell receptor beta chains below, sequenced in a study of cytomegalovirus exposure and HLA in healthy donors. It was with 60 Vbeta and 13 Jbeta primers that the PCR ran. The protocol was immunoSEQ multiplex PCR, while the TCRdb copy is restricted to in-frame clones and leaves out a portion. The sample contains about 99,000 clones, about 79% of which appear only once. The sequencing sample was made of PBMCs. These receptors were collected from a man in his 60s in good health and CMV-seropositive.

The V call is TRBV6-1, the J call TRBJ1-2; 9 positions agree with TRBD1. This CDR3 comprises 16 residues. Germline V gene lookup returns CDR1 MNHNS and CDR2 SASEGT. V was pared by 1 base and J by 2 bases, with 5 bases of the junction left unmatched. This chain's CDR3 is CASSEDGQGINYGYTF. As DNA, the CDR3 is TGTGCCAGCAGTGAAGACGGACAGGGGATAAACTATGGCTACACCTTC.

The J gene is TRBJ2-7, the V gene TRBV10-3; 8 bases agree with TRBD1. Germline-derived CDR1 and CDR2 are ENHRY and SYGVKD. The length of the CDR3 is 15 residues. With 4 bases clipped from V and 3 bases from J, the junction kept 8 bases outside the gene matches. The CDR3 nucleotides are TGTGCCATCAGTGGGGCCCGGACAGGGCTCTACGAGCAGTACTTC. Translation: CAISGARTGLYEQYF.

The rearrangement joins TRBV7-2 to TRBJ2-5, with D maybe TRBD2 (6 bases). This CDR3 is built from 12 residues. V lost 8 bases, J lost 3 bases, and 10 bases lay in between. The germline gives CDR1 SGHTA, CDR2 FQGNSA. The CDR3: CASGTYKETQYF. In DNA, the CDR3 is TGTGCCAGCGGGACTTACAAAGAGACCCAGTACTTC.

The gene calls are TRBV18 and TRBJ2-5, with 9 bases aligning to TRBD2. After removal of 3 bases from V and 0 bases from J, the junction contained 11 bases not matched to a gene. The CDR3 runs to 18 residues. Per germline, CDR1 KGHSH and CDR2 LQKENI. This CDR3 is CASSPLPPTSGHQETQYF. The CDR3 DNA sequence: TGTGCCAGCTCACCCTTACCTCCGACTAGCGGACACCAAGAGACCCAGTACTTC. Variable domain in full (rest from reference TRBV18 and TRBJ2-5): NAGVMQNPRHLVRRRGQEARLRCSPMKGHSHVYWYRQLPEEGLKFMVYLQKENIIDESGMPKERFSAEFPKEGPSILRIQQVVRGDSAAYFCASSPLPPTSGHQETQYFGPGTRLLVL.

The gene calls are TRBV7-2 and TRBJ2-1, with D perhaps TRBD1 (6 bases). V was cut by 5 bases and J by 7 bases, with 12 bases left in between. Germline V gene lookup returns CDR1 SGHTA and CDR2 FQGNSA. This CDR3 spans 13 amino acids. CDR3 bases: TGTGCCAGCAGCGCCACAGGGTCAAATGAGCAGTTCTTC. It translates to CASSATGSNEQFF.

The chain has TRBV2 and TRBJ1-3, with D perhaps matching TRBD1 (6 bases). The CDR3 has 17 amino acids. The germline V gene encodes CDR1 SNHLY and CDR2 FYNNEI. The germline V and J ends were trimmed by 0 bases and 3 bases, with 15 bases remaining between them. In DNA, the CDR3 is TGTGCCAGCAGTGAAGCGTTGACAGGCCCCGGTGGAAACACCATATATTTT. Residues: CASSEALTGPGGNTIYF.

This clone occurred once. The chain couples TRBV27 to TRBJ1-6, with D unresolved. Germline CDR1 MNHEY, CDR2 SMNVEV (reference sequence). The V end was cut by 6 bases, the J end by 14 bases, with 20 bases between. This CDR3 region has 14 residues. In nucleotides, the CDR3 is TGTGCCAGCAGCTCTCTCTACGGAGGGTGGGCCCTCCACTTT. Residues: CASSSLYGGWALHF.

J is TRBJ1-4 and V is TRBV9; D unresolved. CDR3 length: 14 amino acids. From germline, CDR1 is SGDLS and CDR2 YYNGEE. Trimming shortened V by 4 bases and J by 3 bases, and 10 bases separated the two germline ends. The CDR3 is CASSIGVANEKLFF. CDR3 DNA sequence: TGTGCCAGCAGCATAGGAGTGGCTAATGAAAAACTGTTTTTT.

The CDR3 sequence is CASSQGEGGETQYF. In DNA form, the CDR3 reads TGTGCCAGCAGCCAAGGTGAGGGCGGGGAGACCCAGTACTTC. The V gene is TRBV4-2, the J gene TRBJ2-5; the D gene is possibly TRBD2 (5 bases). The CDR3 runs 14 residues. V lost 1 base and J lost 5, with 11 bases in between. Per germline, CDR1 LGHNA and CDR2 YNFKEQ.

This sequence joins TRBV19 and TRBJ1-1, with 11 bases that match TRBD1. Unmatched junction bases numbered 8, after V lost 9 bases and J lost 5 bases. CDR3 size: 14 residues. Germline values: CDR1 LNHDA, CDR2 SQIVND (reference sequence). The CDR3 reads CASARTGGRTEAFF. The CDR3 DNA reads as TGTGCCAGCGCCCGGACAGGGGGCAGGACTGAAGCTTTCTTT.

This chain connects TRBV6-6 to TRBJ2-3, with D perhaps TRBD2 (5 bases). V was shortened by 0 bases and J by 6 bases, with 7 bases between the two germline ends. Germline V gene data show CDR1 as MNHNY and CDR2 as SVGAGI (reference sequence). This CDR3 comprises 13 residues. CDR3: CASSYSRVDTQYF. In DNA, the CDR3 is TGTGCCAGCAGTTACTCGAGGGTGGATACGCAGTATTTT.

The genes are TRBV5-1 and TRBJ2-5; 8 positions agree with TRBD1. Germline V lookup: CDR1 SGHRS, CDR2 YFSETQ. V shed 0 bases, J shed 5 bases, and the junction held 6 bases outside the gene matches. This CDR3 contains 15 residues. The DNA for the CDR3 is TGCGCCAGCAGCTTGGGGGCAGGGGGCGGTGAGACCCAGTACTTC. As protein: CASSLGAGGGETQYF. Using reference TRBV5-1 and TRBJ2-5 for the parts outside the CDR3, the full variable domain is KAGVTQTPRYLIKTRGQQVTLSCSPISGHRSVSWYQQTPGQGLQFLFEYFSETQRNKGNFPGRFSGRQFSNSRSEMNVSTLELGDSALYLCASSLGAGGGETQYFGPGTRLLVL.

The chain carries TRBV7-2 and TRBJ2-3; no clear D gene. Between the trimmed V and J ends, which lost 5 bases and 3 bases, there was a span of 15 bases. Germline loops: CDR1 SGHTA, CDR2 FQGNSA. The CDR3 has 15 residues. This chain's CDR3 is CASSPQGSRTDTQYF. DNA of the CDR3: TGTGCCAGCAGCCCCCAAGGCAGCAGGACAGATACGCAGTATTTT.

The chain recombines TRBV27 with TRBJ2-7; 9 bases match TRBD1. CDR1 and CDR2 (germline): MNHEY, SMNVEV (reference sequence). V shed 3 bases and J 7 bases; nucleotides not matched to a gene: 4. This CDR3 spans 13 amino acids. CDR3 in DNA: TGTGCCAGCAGTTTCCGACAGGGGGGAGAGCAGTACTTC. It yields the protein CASSFRQGGEQYF.

The V call is TRBV7-8, the J call TRBJ2-2; possible D gene TRBD1, 5 bases. The germline V gene encodes CDR1 SGHVS and CDR2 FQNEAQ. This CDR3 contains 15 residues. Trimming pared 1 base from V and 0 bases from J, leaving 6 bases between. This CDR3 reads CASSLDRSNTGELFF. In DNA, the CDR3 is TGTGCCAGCAGCTTAGACAGGTCGAACACCGGGGAGCTGTTTTTT.

As concerns this clone: Other nucleotide sequences from this sample produce the same CDR3. The chain carries TRBV18 and TRBJ2-3; no firm D call. Per germline, CDR1 KGHSH and CDR2 LQKENI. The V end lost 6 bases, the J end lost 0 bases, and 7 bases lay between the germline ends. The CDR3 has 13 residues. CDR3 in DNA: TGTGCCAGCTCGCCGACTAGCACAGATACGCAGTATTTT. Its protein product is CASSPTSTDTQYF.

This sequence joins TRBV4-1 and TRBJ1-5; no reliable D call. The CDR3 runs to 14 residues. The V end was cut by 4 bases, the J end by 3 bases, with 10 bases between. Germline CDR1 and CDR2: MGHRA and YSYEKL. This CDR3 is CASSPNTFNQPQHF. The CDR3 DNA sequence: TGCGCCAGCAGCCCGAACACCTTCAATCAGCCCCAGCATTTT.

The gene calls are TRBV14 and TRBJ1-2; D unresolved. The CDR3 has 14 amino acids. The V gene lost 1 base and the J gene lost 3 bases, with 9 bases spanning the gap. Germline CDR1 SGHDN, CDR2 FVKESK. Here the CDR3 reads CASSQGSGDYGYTF. Written as DNA, the CDR3 is TGTGCCAGCAGCCAAGGCTCCGGGGACTATGGCTACACCTTC.

This sequence joins TRBV5-1 and TRBJ2-1, with 7 nucleotides matching TRBD1. V dropped 4 bases and J dropped 9; count of bases not matched to a gene: 4. The CDR3 is made up of 12 amino acids. Germline lookup yields CDR1 SGHRS and CDR2 YFSETQ. CDR3 region: CASSPTGTEQFF. DNA of the CDR3: TGCGCCAGCAGCCCGACAGGGACTGAGCAGTTCTTC.